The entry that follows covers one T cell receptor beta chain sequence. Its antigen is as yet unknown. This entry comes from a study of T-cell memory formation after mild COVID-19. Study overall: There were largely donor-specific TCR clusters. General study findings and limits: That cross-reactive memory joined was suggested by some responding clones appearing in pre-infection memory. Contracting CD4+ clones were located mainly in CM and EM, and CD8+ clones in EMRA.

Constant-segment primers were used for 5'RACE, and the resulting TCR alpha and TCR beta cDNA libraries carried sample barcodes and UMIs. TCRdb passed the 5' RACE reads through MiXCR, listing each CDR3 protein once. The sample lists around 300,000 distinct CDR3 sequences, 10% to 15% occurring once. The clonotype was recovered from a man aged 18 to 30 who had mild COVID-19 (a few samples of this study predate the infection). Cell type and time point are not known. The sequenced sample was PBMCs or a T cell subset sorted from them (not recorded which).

The CDR3 region has the DNA TGTGCCACCAGCAGAGATCGGGAGAACTATGGCTACACCTTC. Encoded protein: CATSRDRENYGYTF. This chain links TRBV15 with TRBJ1-2; D gene ambiguous. Between the trimmed V and J ends, which lost 0 bases and 2 bases, there was a span of 7 bases. The germline V gene encodes CDR1 LNHNV and CDR2 YYDKDF (reference sequence). This CDR3 comprises 14 residues.